This T cell receptor (beta chain) was retrieved from a study of CXCR3-negative and CXCR3-positive naive CD8 T cells (dated by TCRdb to 2018 to 2020). With regard to the full study: In total, roughly 140 million TRB reads were obtained, which works out to roughly 1.5 +/- 0.3 million reads per library. Diversity and physicochemical repertoire analyses were performed on about a dozen donors pooled from two independent experiments. For the TRBV-TRBJ cluster analysis, the naive subsets came from 5 or 6 donors, while the memory cells came from 3 donors. Beyond this particular receptor, the publication reports: Naive CXCR3-negative and CXCR3-positive cells from the same donor showed similar TRBV-TRBJ usage, whereas memory cells showed distinct patterns. Repertoire diversity was comparably high in both naive subsets but much lower in memory CD8+ T cells. TRB CDR3s from CXCR3-positive naive cells showed higher hydrophobicity (lower Kidera factor 4), lower energy, and higher strength and volume indices than CXCR3-negative naive cells. Because surface CD5, which has been linked to self-reactivity in mice, was comparable between naive subsets, TCR interaction strength was also inferred from TRB CDR3 physicochemical properties. Because CXCR3 expression was partially decreased after cryopreservation, freshly isolated PBMCs were used for most assays.

The sample was run on a NextSeq 550. The Human TCR Profiling Kit (MiLaboratory) was used to prepare UMI-labeled 5' RACE TRB cDNA libraries. The full amount of extracted RNA was used for cDNA synthesis, and the full amount of resulting cDNA was used for PCR amplification. The libraries were made side by side, with each library going through the same number of PCR cycles. Concerning the study's data processing: MIGEC and MiXCR extracted about 53,000 +/- 10,000 unique UMI-labeled TRB cDNA molecules per library, requiring at least two reads per UMI. Each library averaged around 42,000 +/- 9,900 functional in-frame TRB CDR3 nucleotide clonotypes without stop codons. After downsampling to 5000 UMI-labeled TRB molecules per sample, diversity metrics, including normalized Shannon-Wiener and Chao1, were computed in VDJtools. VDJtools computed clonotype-size-weighted physicochemical properties of the central five CDR3 residues: interaction energy, strength, volume and Kidera factor 4. The reads were reprocessed in TCRdb, with one entry per CDR3 protein sequence and no accompanying DNA. The V and J calls and clone size are TCRdb's, not the authors'. This sample's records show about 120,000 distinct CDR3 sequences. About 0.48% of the sample lies in the top ten.

CDR1 and CDR2 are drawn from the germline V gene: ENHRY, SYGVKD. Its CDR3 holds 19 amino acids, cysteine through phenylalanine. A DNA sequence was not provided. Comment on this clonotype: Its binding antigen is unknown.

For every CD8+ T cell subset, over 250,000 cells were flow-sorted straight into RLT lysis buffer, and each subset was sorted in triplicate. Naive CD8+ T cells were defined stringently as CD45RO-CCR7+CD27+CD95- to exclude memory contaminants. Peripheral blood mononuclear cells were isolated from buffy coats using standard density gradient centrifugation. A FACSAria III was used to flow-sort naive CXCR3-negative and CXCR3-positive CD8+ T cells. Total RNA was extracted from sorted cells using an RNeasy Mini Kit. The origin of this receptor is a human donor in good health. Some clones in this sample may be carry-over from other donors' samples. The chain was built from TRBV10-3 and TRBJ2-1; the TRBD2 assignment by TCRdb is unverifiable without DNA. Sequencing was carried out using naive CXCR3- CD8+ T cells from blood. This sample's cell subset or site label indicates: CD45RO-CCR7+CD27+CD95- naive CD8+ T cells lacking CXCR3 (TNR3-). The CDR3 loop reads CAISELGLAGVGGNNEQFF.